These 13 T cell receptor beta chains were sequenced from one sample in a study of T cells in localized non-small cell lung cancer. The assay was immunoSEQ multiplex PCR, and TCRdb's table has in-frame clones only and misses some. The sample has around 140,000 clones, approximately 88% seen once. The sample was peripheral blood, taken before any cancer treatment. Source of these receptors: a female donor of 60 years or more with stage I lung adenocarcinoma.

The V gene is TRBV30, the J gene TRBJ1-5; the D gene is possibly TRBD1 (6 bases). Trimming cost V 1 base and J 3 bases, with 13 bases left between them. The CDR3 runs to 15 residues. Germline V CDR1 and CDR2: GTSNPN, SVGIG (reference sequence). CDR3 nucleotide sequence: TGTGCCTGGAGTGACAGGGTTCAGATCAATCAGCCCCAGCATTTT. Amino acids: CAWSDRVQINQPQHF.

This clone has a count of ten or more. The chain links TRBV19 to TRBJ1-1; no reliable D call. The CDR3 has 14 amino acids. V lost 6 bases and J 3 bases, leaving 14 bases between the germline ends. Germline CDR1 and CDR2: LNHDA and SQIVND (reference sequence). The chain's CDR3 is CASRVTGGDTEAFF. The CDR3, as DNA: TGTGCCAGTAGGGTAACCGGCGGGGACACTGAAGCTTTCTTT.

The chain combines TRBV2 with TRBJ1-1; the match to TRBD1 covers 9 bases. The J segment lost 0 bases and the V segment lost 4 bases, leaving 12 bases of the junction unmatched. Per the germline V gene, CDR1 is SNHLY and CDR2 is FYNNEI. CDR3 length: 18 amino acids. CDR3 in amino acids: CASSGDRVRHMMNTEAFF. The DNA for the CDR3 is TGTGCCAGCAGTGGGGACAGGGTTCGACACATGATGAACACTGAAGCTTTCTTT.

The chain joins TRBV2 to TRBJ2-7; 8 bases match TRBD1. There are 13 residues in the CDR3. Germline lookup yields CDR1 SNHLY and CDR2 FYNNEI. Trimming removed 8 bases from V and 3 bases from J; junction bases left unmatched: 6. The CDR3 loop reads CASLDRDSYEQYF. DNA of the CDR3: TGTGCCAGCCTGGACAGGGACAGCTACGAGCAGTACTTC.

This clone was seen just once. The V call is TRBV6-5, the J call TRBJ2-7, with D hard to call. The CDR3 spans 14 residues. Trimming removed 2 bases at V and 0 bases at J, with 8 bases between. Per the germline V gene, CDR1 is MNHEY and CDR2 is SVGAGI. The CDR3 is CASSYALSSYEQYF. Here the CDR3 DNA reads TGTGCCAGCAGTTACGCCCTTAGCTCCTACGAGCAGTACTTC.

The V call is TRBV6-1, the J call TRBJ2-7; 9 positions match TRBD1. Germline trimming cut 7 bases from V and 3 bases from J; bases unmatched to any gene: 7. Germline CDR1 is MNHNS and CDR2 is SASEGT. There are 14 residues in the CDR3. CDR3 nucleotides: TGTGCCAGCAAATTAGACAGGGGGAGCTACGAGCAGTACTTC. Its translation: CASKLDRGSYEQYF.

The V gene is TRBV21-1, the J gene TRBJ2-3; the DNA was not used to check the table's D call, TRBD2. TRBV21-1 is tagged as a pseudogene. The CDR3 covers 19 residues. Here the CDR3 DNA reads TGTAGCGGGAGTCGCCATACGCCTCCGGACAGATTGTTCACAGATACGCAGTATTTT. Its protein is CSGSRHTPPDRLFTDTQYF.

The rearrangement links TRBV28 to TRBJ1-2; weak D call: TRBD1 (6 bases). The CDR3 covers 13 residues. Germline V CDR1 and CDR2: MDHEN, SYDVKM. The V end was cut by 6 bases, the J end by 6 bases, with 14 bases between. The CDR3 loop is CASSTPQGDGYTF. The CDR3 nucleotides read TGTGCCAGCAGCACCCCACAGGGTGATGGCTACACCTTC.

This clone showed up just once. The chain has TRBV7-9 and TRBJ1-5, with 7 bases aligning to TRBD1. The germline V gene encodes CDR1 SEHNR and CDR2 FQNEAQ (reference sequence). The CDR3 spans 14 residues. The V and J ends lost 1 base and 4 bases, in that order; junction bases with no gene match: 1. Written as DNA, the CDR3 is TGTGCCAGCAGCTTAGAGGGGGCGAATCAGCCCCAGCATTTT. Its translation is CASSLEGANQPQHF.

The gene calls are TRBV7-3 and TRBJ2-5; 9 bases are a match to TRBD1. Germline CDR1 is SGHTA and CDR2 is FQGTGA. The CDR3 has 15 amino acids. Trimming cost V 5 bases and J 1 base; bases outside gene matches: 5. CDR3 sequence reads: CASSRTGALQETQYF. In nucleotides, the CDR3 is TGTGCCAGCAGCAGGACAGGGGCTCTCCAAGAGACCCAGTACTTC. Full variable domain (missing parts from reference TRBV7-3 and TRBJ2-5): GAGVSQTPSNKVTEKGKYVELRCDPISGHTALYWYRQSLGQGPEFLIYFQGTGAADDSGLPNDRFFAVRPEGSVSTLKIQRTERGDSAVYLCASSRTGALQETQYFGPGTRLLVL.

The chain combines TRBV7-3 with TRBJ2-1, with 11 bases identical to TRBD2. Trimming at V came to 0 bases and at J to 6 bases, leaving 4 bases not matched to a gene. The CDR3 spans 16 residues. Germline values: CDR1 SGHTA, CDR2 FQGTGA. The CDR3 reads CASSLTRLAGRNEQFF. The CDR3 coding sequence is TGTGCCAGCAGCTTAACCAGACTAGCGGGGCGCAATGAGCAGTTCTTC. Based on the CDR3 plus reference TRBV7-3 and TRBJ2-1, the full variable domain is GAGVSQTPSNKVTEKGKYVELRCDPISGHTALYWYRQSLGQGPEFLIYFQGTGAADDSGLPNDRFFAVRPEGSVSTLKIQRTERGDSAVYLCASSLTRLAGRNEQFFGPGTRLTVL.

CDR3 DNA sequence: TGTGCCAGCAGTTCTAGACAGGGGGCACTCTCTGGAAACACCATATATTTT. This gives the protein CASSSRQGALSGNTIYF. The gene calls are TRBV27 and TRBJ1-3, with 10 bases identical to TRBD1. The V gene end was trimmed by 4 bases and the J gene end by 0 bases; junction bases not matched to a gene: 6. The CDR3 has 17 amino acids. Germline V lookup: CDR1 MNHEY, CDR2 SMNVEV (reference sequence).

The chain employs TRBV30 and TRBJ1-6; D is unclear. This CDR3 contains 12 residues. CDR1 is GTSNPN and CDR2 is SVGIG in the germline V gene (reference sequence). V was shortened by 1 base and J by 7 bases, with 5 bases between the two germline ends. The CDR3 nucleotides read TGTGCCTGGAGTGACTGGAATTCACCCCTCCACTTT. Translating it yields CAWSDWNSPLHF.